This is a list of T cell receptor beta chains from one sample in a study of blood T cell repertoires in COVID-19. Here immunoSEQ multiplex PCR was the method, and the copy in TCRdb shows in-frame clones only, minus some. Found here are 380,000 or so clones, around 89% of them singletons; the top ten hold around 0.97%. The specimen sequenced was PBMCs or T cells enriched from blood (not recorded which). Receptors were obtained from a woman under 40 with acute COVID-19. Each CDR3 is given with its conserved first and last residue. The order of the fields is V gene, J gene, CDR3 protein.

TRBV6-5	TRBJ1-1	CASRRTEAFF
TRBV7-2	TRBJ2-5	CASSLGVAYPVFYF
TRBV9	TRBJ2-3	CASSVDPTSAFTDTQYF
TRBV18	TRBJ2-7	CASSPLAGVEQYF
TRBV4-1	TRBJ2-7	CASSHPLGTGGFSSYEQYF
TRBV6-5	TRBJ1-6	CASSRQGTNSPLHF
TRBV18	TRBJ2-7	CASSPTPGQGFHEQYF
TRBV5-1	TRBJ1-2	CASSFGDRGQGSYGYTF
TRBV7-2	TRBJ2-1	CASSISGGPPVEQFF
TRBV5-4	TRBJ1-4	CASSSLGSEKLFF
TRBV5-5	TRBJ2-4	CASSLVGGAAKNIQYF
TRBV9	TRBJ2-1	CASSVAPLAGDYNEQFF
TRBV27	TRBJ1-4	CASRPSVANEKLFF
TRBV7-6	TRBJ1-1	CASSLGTGGLTEAFF
TRBV7-3	TRBJ2-6	CASSLPSSAGANVLTF
TRBV28	TRBJ1-2	CASSLLGAYGYTF